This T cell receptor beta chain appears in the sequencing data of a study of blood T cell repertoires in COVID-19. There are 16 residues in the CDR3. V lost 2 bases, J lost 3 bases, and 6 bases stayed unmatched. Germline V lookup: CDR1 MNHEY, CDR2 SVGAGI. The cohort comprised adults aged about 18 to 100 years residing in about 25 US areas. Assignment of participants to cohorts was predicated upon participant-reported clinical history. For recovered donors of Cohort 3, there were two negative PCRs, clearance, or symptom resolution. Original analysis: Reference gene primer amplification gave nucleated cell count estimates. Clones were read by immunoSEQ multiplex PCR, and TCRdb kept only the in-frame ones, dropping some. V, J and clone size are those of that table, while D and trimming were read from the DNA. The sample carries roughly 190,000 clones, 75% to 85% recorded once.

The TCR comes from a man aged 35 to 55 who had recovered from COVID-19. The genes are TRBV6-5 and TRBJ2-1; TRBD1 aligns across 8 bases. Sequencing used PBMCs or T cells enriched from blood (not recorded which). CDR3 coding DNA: TGTGCCAGCAGTTACCTGGCCGGGACAGGCTACAATGAGCAGTTCTTC. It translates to CASSYLAGTGYNEQFF.